The 15 T cell receptor beta chains reported below all come from one sample, sequenced in a study of tumor and adjacent non-tumor tissue in lung cancer. This sample's RNA came from whole unsorted tissue. The normal lung tissue was taken more than 3 cm from the tumor edge. A modified ARM-PCR protocol with three rounds of nested PCR amplified TCRbeta. TCRdb re-called the multiplex PCR reads through MiXCR, storing one row per CDR3 protein. In the table there are 85,000 to 130,000 distinct CDR3 sequences, 65% of which are singletons. Sequencing input: distant non-tumor lung tissue. The receptors were sampled from a man aged 25 to 45 with non-small cell lung cancer.

Concerning this clonotype: One end of the junction fails to match germline, which may point to a read error. The gene calls are TRBV29-1 and TRBJ1-2; maybe TRBD1 (6 bases). The length of the CDR3 is 15 residues. Germline assignment: CDR1 SQVTM and CDR2 ANQGSEA. The CDR3 coding sequence is TGCAGCGTTGATGTGGCAGGGGCGATCCTGGTAGGCTGCAGCTTC. Translated, it gives CSVDVAGAILVGCSF.

With respect to this clonotype: Its ends do not fully match the called genes, so a read error is possible. The chain carries TRBV11-3 and TRBJ2-1, with TRBD2 matching 8 bases. The CDR3 contains 18 residues. Germline V gene lookup returns CDR1 SGHNT and CDR2 YENEEA. The CDR3 loop reads CASNWVVLAVSRSNEQFF. The DNA of the CDR3 is TGTGCCAGCAATTGGGTGGTACTAGCGGTTTCCCGAAGCAATGAACAGTTCTTC.

This rearrangement joins TRBV29-1 to TRBJ2-1; a weak D match, TRBD1 (6 bases). The CDR3 length is 13 residues. The V end lost 7 bases, the J end lost 4 bases, and 14 bases lay between the germline ends. Germline V lookup: CDR1 SQVTM, CDR2 ANQGSEA. As DNA, the CDR3 is TGCAGCGGGGGACACGTCTCGTACAATGAGCAGTTCTTC. Translating gives CSGGHVSYNEQFF.

Comment on this clonotype: This may come from a read error, since a much larger clone is one base off. The chain recombines TRBV5-6 with TRBJ1-5; 11 bases agree with TRBD1. This CDR3 is 15 amino acids long. From germline, CDR1 is SGHDT and CDR2 YYEEEE. Here the CDR3 reads CASSLRTGGNQPQRF. The CDR3 DNA sequence: TGTGCCAGCAGCTTGCGGACAGGGGGCAATCAGCCCCAGCGTTTT.

A note on this clonotype: A read error is possible here, since a much larger clone lies one base away. V and J are TRBV9 and TRBJ2-7, with D perhaps TRBD1 or TRBD2 (5 bases each). The CDR3 spans 15 residues. The germline V gene encodes CDR1 SGDLS and CDR2 YYNGEE. CDR3 in DNA: TGTGCCAGCAGCGTAGGGCCAGGGAGCTCCCACGAGCAGTACTTC. Amino acid sequence: CASSVGPGSSHEQYF.

The rearrangement uses TRBV6-5 and TRBJ1-3; a possible D gene is TRBD1 (5 bases). This CDR3 contains 13 residues. V was clipped by 5 bases and J by 4 bases, with 9 bases between them. Germline V CDR1 and CDR2: MNHEY, SVGAGI. CDR3 DNA sequence: TGTGCCAGCAGTCGCCGGGGCGGAAACACCATATATTTT. This sequence encodes CASSRRGGNTIYF.

This CDR3 reads CSPVLQGGPDAQYF. In nucleotides, the CDR3 is TGCAGCCCCGTCCTACAGGGTGGTCCGGATGCGCAGTATTTT. This rearrangement joins TRBV29-1 to TRBJ2-3; tentative D call: TRBD1 (6 bases). The length of the CDR3 is 14 residues. Trimming took 8 bases from V and 10 from J, leaving 25 bases between them. CDR1 is SQVTM and CDR2 is ANQGSEA in the germline V gene.

This clonotype appeared many times. The chain uses TRBV6-2 or TRBV6-3 and TRBJ2-2; possible D gene TRBD2, 5 bases. The V end lost 7 bases, the J end lost 3 bases, and 12 bases lay between the germline ends. Germline loops: CDR1 MNHEY, CDR2 SVGEGT. The length of the CDR3 is 14 residues. CDR3 region: CASTDGLYTGELFF. The CDR3 DNA follows: TGTGCCAGCACCGACGGACTCTACACCGGGGAGCTGTTTTTT.

The chain links TRBV11-2 to TRBJ2-5, with 11 bases aligning to TRBD2. Germline V gene lookup returns CDR1 SGHAT and CDR2 FQNNGV. This CDR3 has 15 residues. V shed 8 bases, J shed 4 bases, and the junction held 9 bases outside the gene matches. As DNA, the CDR3 is TGTGCCAGCGGCAGAACTAGCGGGGGCGGAGAGACCCAGTACTTC. Translation gives CASGRTSGGGETQYF.

This clonotype was seen many times. The V gene is TRBV11-2, the J gene TRBJ1-1; D not resolved. The V gene lost 2 bases and the J gene lost 4 bases, with 14 bases spanning the gap. This CDR3 spans 15 amino acids. In germline, CDR1 is SGHAT, CDR2 FQNNGV. CDR3 nucleotides: TGTGCCAGCAGCTTACTATGGCCCTCAAGCACTGAAGCTTTCTTT. Translated: CASSLLWPSSTEAFF.

This clonotype was detected once. Germline and junction disagree at one end, which may indicate a read error. The V gene is TRBV6-2 or TRBV6-3, the J gene TRBJ1-2; D ambiguous. CDR1 and CDR2 (germline): MNHEY, SVGEGT. CDR3 length: 13 residues. The CDR3: CASSSWVRYDYTF. Written as DNA, the CDR3 is TGTGCCAGCAGTTCATGGGTCCGCTATGACTACACCTTC.

The chain uses TRBV12-3 or TRBV12-4 and TRBJ1-2; TRBD1 might be the D (6 bases). V gave up 3 bases and J gave up 7 bases, with 18 bases separating them. This CDR3 has 15 residues. CDR3 DNA: TGTGCCAGCAGTTTGTCACAGGGTTACGGTTGTGGCTACACCTTC. The encoded protein is CASSLSQGYGCGYTF.

Remarks on this clonotype: Sequence at one end of the junction differs from germline and may be a read error. This chain uses TRBV6-5 with TRBJ2-1; 10 nucleotides agree with TRBD2. CDR1 and CDR2 from the germline V gene are MNHEY and SVGAGI. The CDR3 is made up of 15 amino acids. CDR3 in DNA: TGTACCAGCAGCCGAGCGGGGGGGTCCTACAATGAGCAATTCTTC. Its translation: CTSSRAGGSYNEQFF.

The rearrangement links TRBV11-1 to TRBJ1-5; 10 nucleotides align to TRBD1. The trim removed 3 bases at V and 7 bases at J, leaving 3 bases unmatched. There are 14 residues in the CDR3. The germline CDR1 and CDR2 sequences are SGHAT and FQDESV (reference sequence). CDR3 DNA: TGTGCCAGCAGCTTGACAGGGGGCTGGCAGCCCCAGCATTTT. It encodes CASSLTGGWQPQHF.

This clonotype was seen repeatedly, ten times or more. This sequence joins TRBV20-1 and TRBJ1-4; no clear D gene. The CDR3 runs 12 residues. V gave up 8 bases and J gave up 3 bases, with 10 bases separating them. The V gene's germline CDR1 is DFQATT and CDR2 SNEGSKA (reference sequence). The CDR3 protein is CSPRDSNEKLFF. CDR3 coding DNA: TGCAGTCCTCGGGATTCTAATGAAAAACTGTTTTTT.